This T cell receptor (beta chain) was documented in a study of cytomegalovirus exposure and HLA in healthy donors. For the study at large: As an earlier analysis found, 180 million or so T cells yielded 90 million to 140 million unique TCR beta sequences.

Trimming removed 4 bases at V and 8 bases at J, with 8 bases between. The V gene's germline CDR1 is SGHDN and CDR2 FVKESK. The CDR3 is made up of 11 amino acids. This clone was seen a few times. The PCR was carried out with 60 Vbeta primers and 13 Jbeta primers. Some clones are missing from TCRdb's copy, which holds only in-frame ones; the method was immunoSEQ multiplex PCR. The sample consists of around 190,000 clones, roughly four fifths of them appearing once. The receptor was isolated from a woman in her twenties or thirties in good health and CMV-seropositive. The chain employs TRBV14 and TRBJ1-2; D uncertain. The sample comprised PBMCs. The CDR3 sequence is CASSLPGGYTF. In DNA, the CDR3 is TGTGCCAGCAGCCTCCCGGGGGGCTACACCTTC.